Listed here are 2 T cell receptor beta chains from one sample, sequenced in a study of blood T cell dynamics during melanoma immunotherapy. Assay used: immunoSEQ multiplex PCR; TCRdb lists only in-frame clones, some missing. The sample lists some 11,000 clones, approximately 89% occurring once. Time point noted: week 3, after first cycle of checkpoint inhibitor. The specimen comprised blood, sampled from a patient treated with checkpoint blockade. The source is a human donor with melanoma.

The chain employs TRBV6-5 and TRBJ2-3; no definite D call. CDR1 is MNHEY, CDR2 SVGAGI, per germline. V lost 6 bases, J lost 1 base, and 14 bases lay in between. CDR3 length equals 15 residues. CDR3 nucleotides: TGTGCCAGCAGAAAGGCAGACACCCGCACAGATACGCAGTATTTT. Protein sequence: CASRKADTRTDTQYF.

A word on this clone: The junction and the germline gene differ at one end; a read error may be behind it. The chain is built from TRBV7-7 and TRBJ2-7, with TRBD2 identical over 14 bases. The CDR3 is 18 amino acids. Germline V gene sequence: CDR1 SSHAT, CDR2 FNYEAQ (reference sequence). The DNA of the CDR3 is TGTGCTAGCAGCTTAGCCCCGGGACTAGCGGGAGTGGGCTACGAGCAGTACTTC. This gives the protein CASSLAPGLAGVGYEQYF.